The 3 T cell receptor beta chains below come from one sample, sequenced in a study of cytotoxic CD8 clonotypes in ibrutinib-treated CLL. Sequencing was performed with immunoSEQ multiplex PCR; in TCRdb, only in-frame clones are kept and a portion is missing. The table has 250,000 to 350,000 clones, around 76% seen once. The specimen comprised PBMCs, sampled at disease progression, from a patient treated with ibrutinib. All receptors derive from a human donor with chronic lymphocytic leukemia.

V and J are TRBV5-8 and TRBJ2-2; 8 nucleotides agree with TRBD2. Germline V gene data show CDR1 as SGHTS and CDR2 as YDEGEE. The trim removed 5 bases at V and 0 bases at J, leaving 3 bases unmatched. This CDR3 has 15 residues. CDR3 nucleotide sequence: TGTGCCAGCAGGTCGGGACTAGCGAACACCGGGGAGCTGTTTTTT. Translating it yields CASRSGLANTGELFF.

The J gene is TRBJ2-7, the V gene TRBV9, with 14 positions matching TRBD2. The junction had 11 bases not matched to a gene; V was cut back by 4 bases and J by 8 bases. Per the germline V gene, CDR1 is SGDLS and CDR2 is YYNGEE. The CDR3 loop spans 16 amino acids. CDR3 protein: CASSWGEGLAGEQQYF. CDR3 bases: TGTGCCAGCAGCTGGGGGGAGGGACTAGCGGGAGAGCAGCAGTACTTC.

The chain links TRBV18 to TRBJ2-7, with 8 bases fitting TRBD2. Germline V gene sequence: CDR1 KGHSH, CDR2 LQKENI. The CDR3 extends over 16 amino acids. V was clipped by 3 bases and J by 0 bases; unmatched bases: 7. CDR3 in DNA: TGTGCCAGCTCACCTAAAAGCGGGGGCTTCTCCTACGAGCAGTACTTC. Translation gives CASSPKSGGFSYEQYF.